These 21 T cell receptor beta chains were all obtained from the same sample, sequenced in a study of OX40 agonist ivuxolimab in advanced cancers. Assay: immunoSEQ multiplex PCR; the TCRdb copy retains only in-frame clones and omits some. Here the sample spans some 81,000 clones, about 86% being singletons. The sample was CD4+ or CD8+ T cells sorted from blood, taken in a trial of the OX40 agonist ivuxolimab. The receptors were sampled from an adult with an advanced solid tumor such as melanoma, head and neck, liver or kidney cancer.

This clone appeared a single time. The chain carries TRBV19 and TRBJ1-1; D is uncertain. This CDR3 region has 14 residues. From germline, CDR1 is LNHDA and CDR2 SQIVND (reference sequence). Trimming removed 3 bases at V and 1 base at J, with 9 bases between. CDR3 sequence reads: CASSMGSPNTEAFF. The CDR3 DNA follows: TGTGCCAGTAGTATGGGTTCGCCGAACACTGAAGCTTTCTTT.

The J gene is TRBJ2-6, the V gene TRBV19; D remains ambiguous. CDR1 LNHDA and CDR2 SQIVND come from the germline V gene (reference sequence). The length of the CDR3 is 17 residues. V was trimmed by 3 bases and J by 0 bases, leaving 12 bases between them. This CDR3 is CASSILGSYSGANVLTF. The CDR3 DNA sequence: TGTGCCAGTAGTATTCTGGGGTCGTACTCTGGGGCCAACGTCCTGACTTTC.

The rearrangement uses TRBV5-1 and TRBJ2-3; tentatively, D is TRBD1 (5 bases). V lost 1 base, J lost 2 bases, and 11 bases lay in between. Looked up from germline, CDR1 is SGHRS and CDR2 is YFSETQ. The CDR3 spans 15 residues. CDR3 protein: CASSLTGAPTDTQYF. In nucleotides, the CDR3 is TGCGCCAGCAGCTTGACAGGAGCTCCCACAGATACGCAGTATTTT.

CDR3 protein: CASSLWFKQGSSNEQYF. CDR3 DNA sequence: TGTGCCAGCAGTTTATGGTTTAAACAGGGGTCTTCTAACGAGCAGTACTTC. The chain joins TRBV27 to TRBJ2-7, with 7 bases matching TRBD1. CDR1 is MNHEY and CDR2 is SMNVEV in the germline V gene (reference sequence). V lost 1 base to trimming and J lost 5 bases; unmatched junction nucleotides: 14. CDR3 length equals 17 residues.

The chain couples TRBV27 to TRBJ2-1; TRBD1 agrees at 10 bases. The ends lost 7 bases at V and 3 bases at J; junction bases unmatched: 6. The CDR3 spans 15 residues. From germline, CDR1 is MNHEY and CDR2 SMNVEV (reference sequence). DNA for the CDR3: TGTGCCAGCACGGCGGACAGGGGGGGCTACAATGAGCAGTTCTTC. It encodes CASTADRGGYNEQFF.

The genes are TRBV19 and TRBJ1-2; D call uncertain. CDR1 is LNHDA and CDR2 is SQIVND in the germline V gene (reference sequence). V was shortened by 7 bases and J by 5 bases, with 23 bases between the two germline ends. The CDR3 is 16 residues long. This chain's CDR3 is CASNPHKRSAGYGYTF. CDR3 bases: TGTGCCAGTAACCCGCACAAGCGCAGCGCTGGGTATGGCTACACCTTC.

In this sample, this clone turned up a few times. The chain is built from TRBV9 and TRBJ2-4, with D maybe TRBD1 (5 bases). V was cut by 4 bases and J by 9 bases, with 17 bases left in between. Looked up from germline, CDR1 is SGDLS and CDR2 is YYNGEE. The CDR3 is 14 amino acids. The CDR3 loop is CASSLQDLGGIQYF. The CDR3 region has the DNA TGTGCCAGCAGCCTACAGGATTTGGGCGGCATTCAGTACTTC.

The gene calls are TRBV2 and TRBJ1-5, with D perhaps matching TRBD1 (6 bases). The V gene's germline CDR1 is SNHLY and CDR2 FYNNEI. V gave up 9 bases and J gave up 6 bases, with 18 bases separating them. This CDR3 comprises 14 residues. The CDR3 bases are TGTGCCAGTAACAGAGAGGGGGTGGTTCAGCCCCAGCATTTT. This codes for CASNREGVVQPQHF.

The V and J genes are TRBV28 and TRBJ1-2, with D possibly matching TRBD1 (6 bases). Looked up from germline, CDR1 is MDHEN and CDR2 is SYDVKM. The CDR3 runs 13 residues. The V gene lost 6 bases and the J gene lost 2 bases, with 10 bases spanning the gap. The CDR3 region is CASSPGQNYGYTF. The CDR3, as DNA: TGTGCCAGCAGCCCAGGACAGAACTATGGCTACACCTTC.

This chain joins TRBV5-5 and TRBJ2-7; D might be TRBD1 (5 bases). Between the trimmed V and J ends, which lost 0 bases and 3 bases, there was a span of 10 bases. CDR1 is SGHKS, CDR2 YYEKEE, per germline (reference sequence). The CDR3 loop spans 14 amino acids. The CDR3 reads CASSLEGPLYEQYF. CDR3 nucleotides: TGTGCCAGCAGCTTGGAGGGGCCACTCTACGAGCAGTACTTC.

The chain employs TRBV4-2 and TRBJ2-2; unclear D gene. CDR1 and CDR2 (germline): LGHNA, YNFKEQ. The CDR3 extends over 16 amino acids. V lost 2 bases and J 0 bases, leaving 10 bases between the germline ends. The CDR3 loop reads CASSQTDASNTGELFF. The CDR3 region has the DNA TGTGCCAGCAGCCAAACCGACGCCTCGAACACCGGGGAGCTGTTTTTT.

V and J are TRBV7-9 and TRBJ2-2; D unclear. The V and J ends lost 6 bases and 10 bases respectively, with 12 bases between them. The CDR3 has 12 amino acids. Germline CDR1 SEHNR, CDR2 FQNEAQ (reference sequence). The CDR3 is CASRPDGPELFF. The CDR3 DNA reads TGTGCCAGCAGGCCCGACGGTCCGGAGCTGTTTTTT.

The rearrangement links TRBV30 to TRBJ2-3; TRBD1 is a possible D gene (6 bases). Trimming stripped 2 bases from V and 3 bases from J, with 9 bases between. Germline V gene lookup returns CDR1 GTSNPN and CDR2 SVGIG (reference sequence). CDR3 length: 13 residues. The CDR3 DNA is TGTGCCTGGAGTTCTAGGGGGACAGATACGCAGTATTTT. The encoded protein is CAWSSRGTDTQYF.

The chain combines TRBV6-6 with TRBJ1-2; 7 bases line up with TRBD1. Germline assignment: CDR1 MNHNY and CDR2 SVGAGI (reference sequence). CDR3 size: 13 residues. Losses at the gene ends were 6 bases for V and 4 bases for J; bases not matched to a gene: 5. The CDR3 sequence: CASSRDRTYGYTF. The CDR3 coding sequence is TGTGCCAGCAGCCGGGACAGAACCTATGGCTACACCTTC.

The chain joins TRBV19 to TRBJ2-3; D ambiguous. V dropped 4 bases and J dropped 3 bases, with 14 bases sitting between them. CDR1 is LNHDA, CDR2 SQIVND, per germline (reference sequence). This CDR3 has 15 residues. The CDR3 here is CASSTTSQVTDTQYF. The CDR3 bases are TGTGCCAGTAGTACGACTTCCCAGGTGACAGATACGCAGTATTTT.

This clone appeared once. V usage is TRBV28 and J usage is TRBJ2-3; D is ambiguous. V was trimmed by 5 bases and J by 0 bases, leaving 6 bases between them. Per the germline V gene, CDR1 is MDHEN and CDR2 is SYDVKM. CDR3 length: 13 residues. The CDR3 protein is CASSSISTDTQYF. The CDR3 bases are TGTGCCAGCAGTAGCATTAGCACAGATACGCAGTATTTT.

This clone was seen only once. CDR3 in amino acids: CASSLTTGVSMNTEAFF. The CDR3 bases are TGTGCCAGCAGCTTGACAACAGGGGTTTCTATGAACACTGAAGCTTTCTTT. The rearrangement joins TRBV7-2 to TRBJ1-1; 7 bases are a match to TRBD1. After removal of 3 bases from V and 0 bases from J, the junction contained 10 bases not matched to a gene. The CDR3 extends over 17 amino acids. CDR1 is SGHTA and CDR2 is FQGNSA in the germline V gene.

The CDR3 loop is CASSQDLPSSGANTGELFF. The CDR3 coding sequence is TGTGCCAGCAGCCAAGATCTTCCGAGTAGCGGAGCCAACACCGGGGAGCTGTTTTTT. The V call is TRBV14, the J call TRBJ2-2; a possible D gene is TRBD2 (6 bases). V was clipped by 0 bases and J by 2 bases, with 19 bases between them. The CDR3 runs 19 residues. The germline gives CDR1 SGHDN, CDR2 FVKESK.

The chain couples TRBV5-1 to TRBJ1-1; D is unclear. The germline V gene has CDR1 SGHRS and CDR2 YFSETQ. The V end lost 5 bases, the J end lost 0 bases, and 14 bases lay between the germline ends. This CDR3 is built from 15 residues. Written as DNA, the CDR3 is TGCGCCAGCAGGCTAATATGGGGAATGAACACTGAAGCTTTCTTT. This translates into CASRLIWGMNTEAFF.

This rearrangement joins TRBV6-5 to TRBJ1-3; D may be TRBD1 (5 bases). The CDR3 has 14 amino acids. Germline V CDR1 and CDR2: MNHEY, SVGAGI. Trimming shortened V by 7 bases and J by 1 base, and 11 bases separated the two germline ends. The CDR3 region has the DNA TGTGCCAGCACCCCCGGGGGTTCTGGAAACACCATATATTTT. This gives the protein CASTPGGSGNTIYF.

This rearrangement joins TRBV7-2 to TRBJ1-2; D is unresolved. Looked up from germline, CDR1 is SGHTA and CDR2 is FQGNSA. V lost 4 bases and J lost 8, with 17 bases in between. The CDR3 is 14 residues long. The CDR3 loop reads CASSSRSWNGGYTF. The CDR3 DNA reads as TGTGCCAGCAGCTCAAGAAGTTGGAATGGGGGCTACACCTTC.